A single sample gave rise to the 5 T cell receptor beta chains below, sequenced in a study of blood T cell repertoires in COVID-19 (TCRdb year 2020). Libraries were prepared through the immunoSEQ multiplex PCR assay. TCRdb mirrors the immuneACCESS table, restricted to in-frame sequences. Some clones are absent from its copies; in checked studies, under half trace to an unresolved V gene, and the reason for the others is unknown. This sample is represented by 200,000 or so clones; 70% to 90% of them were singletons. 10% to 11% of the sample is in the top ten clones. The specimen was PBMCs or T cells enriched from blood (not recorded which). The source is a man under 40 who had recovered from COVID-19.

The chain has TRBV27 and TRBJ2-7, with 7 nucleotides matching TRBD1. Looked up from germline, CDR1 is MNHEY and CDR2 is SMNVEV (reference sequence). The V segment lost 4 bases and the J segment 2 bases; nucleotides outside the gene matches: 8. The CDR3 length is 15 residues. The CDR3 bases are TGTGCCAGCAGTTCTAGACAGGGTGGCGCCTACGAGCAGTACTTC. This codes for CASSSRQGGAYEQYF.

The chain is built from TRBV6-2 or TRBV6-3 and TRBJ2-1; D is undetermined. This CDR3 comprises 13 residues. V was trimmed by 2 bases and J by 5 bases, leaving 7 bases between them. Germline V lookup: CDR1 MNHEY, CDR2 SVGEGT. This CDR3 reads CASSYVANNEQFF. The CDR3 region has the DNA TGTGCCAGCAGTTACGTGGCCAACAATGAGCAGTTCTTC.

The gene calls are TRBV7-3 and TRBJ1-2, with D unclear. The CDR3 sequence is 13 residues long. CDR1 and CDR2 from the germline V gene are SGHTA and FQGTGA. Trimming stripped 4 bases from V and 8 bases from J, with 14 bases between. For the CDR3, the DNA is TGTGCCAGCAGCTCCACCGGAGGCAACGGCTACACCTTC. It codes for CASSSTGGNGYTF. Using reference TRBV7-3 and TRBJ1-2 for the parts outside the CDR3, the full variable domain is GAGVSQTPSNKVTEKGKYVELRCDPISGHTALYWYRQSLGQGPEFLIYFQGTGAADDSGLPNDRFFAVRPEGSVSTLKIQRTERGDSAVYLCASSSTGGNGYTFGSGTRLTVV.

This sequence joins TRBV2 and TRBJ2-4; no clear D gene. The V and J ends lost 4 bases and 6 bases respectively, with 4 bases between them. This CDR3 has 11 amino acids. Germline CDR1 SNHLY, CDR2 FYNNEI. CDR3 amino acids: CASSGANIQYF. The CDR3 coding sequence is TGTGCCAGCAGTGGCGCAAACATTCAGTACTTC.

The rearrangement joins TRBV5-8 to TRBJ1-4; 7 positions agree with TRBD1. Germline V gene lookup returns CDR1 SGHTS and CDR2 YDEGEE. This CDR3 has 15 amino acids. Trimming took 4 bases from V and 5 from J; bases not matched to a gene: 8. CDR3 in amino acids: CASSLFTGANEKLFF. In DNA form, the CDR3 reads TGTGCCAGCAGCCTTTTCACAGGGGCGAATGAAAAACTGTTTTTT.